The clone carrying this T cell receptor beta chain was counted once. This entry comes from a study of T cell clonotyping in hematopoietic cell transplantation. TCRdb keeps only in-frame clones here, not all; method: immunoSEQ multiplex PCR. The table records more than 65,000 clones, 94% of them present only once. Sequencing was done on a sample of peripheral blood mononuclear cells. This TCR derives from a middle-aged man in good health. Some clones in this sample may be carry-over from other donors' samples.

This chain's CDR3 is CASSVGPNTEAFF. CDR3 nucleotides: TGTGCCAGCAGCGTGGGACCGAACACTGAAGCTTTCTTT. The gene calls are TRBV9 and TRBJ1-1, with D perhaps matching TRBD1 (5 bases). Germline CDR1 reads SGDLS; CDR2 reads YYNGEE. Trimming pared 2 bases from V and 1 base from J, leaving 6 bases between. The CDR3 is 13 amino acids.